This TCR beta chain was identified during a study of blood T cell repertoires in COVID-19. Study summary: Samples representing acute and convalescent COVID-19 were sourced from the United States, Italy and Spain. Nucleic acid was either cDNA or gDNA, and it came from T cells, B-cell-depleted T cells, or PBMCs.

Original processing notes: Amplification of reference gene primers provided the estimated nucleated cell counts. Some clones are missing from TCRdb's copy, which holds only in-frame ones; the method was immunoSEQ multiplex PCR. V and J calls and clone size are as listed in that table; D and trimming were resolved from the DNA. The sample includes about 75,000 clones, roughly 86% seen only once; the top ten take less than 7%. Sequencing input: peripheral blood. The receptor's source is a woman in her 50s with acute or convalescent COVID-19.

The CDR3 reads CASPRGVGPQHF. In DNA form, the CDR3 reads TGTGCCAGCCCCCGGGGTGTCGGGCCCCAGCATTTT. The chain joins TRBV5-8 to TRBJ1-5; D is ambiguous. CDR1 and CDR2 (germline): SGHTS, YDEGEE. The CDR3 sequence is 12 residues long. With 7 bases removed from V and 9 bases from J, the gap between germline ends came to 14 bases. The entire variable domain, with the rest obtained from reference TRBV5-8 and TRBJ1-5, is as follows: EAGVTQSPTHLIKTRGQQATLRCSPISGHTSVYWYQQALGLGLQFLLWYDEGEERNRGNFPPRFSGRQFPNYSSELNVNALELEDSALYLCASPRGVGPQHFGDGTRLSIL.